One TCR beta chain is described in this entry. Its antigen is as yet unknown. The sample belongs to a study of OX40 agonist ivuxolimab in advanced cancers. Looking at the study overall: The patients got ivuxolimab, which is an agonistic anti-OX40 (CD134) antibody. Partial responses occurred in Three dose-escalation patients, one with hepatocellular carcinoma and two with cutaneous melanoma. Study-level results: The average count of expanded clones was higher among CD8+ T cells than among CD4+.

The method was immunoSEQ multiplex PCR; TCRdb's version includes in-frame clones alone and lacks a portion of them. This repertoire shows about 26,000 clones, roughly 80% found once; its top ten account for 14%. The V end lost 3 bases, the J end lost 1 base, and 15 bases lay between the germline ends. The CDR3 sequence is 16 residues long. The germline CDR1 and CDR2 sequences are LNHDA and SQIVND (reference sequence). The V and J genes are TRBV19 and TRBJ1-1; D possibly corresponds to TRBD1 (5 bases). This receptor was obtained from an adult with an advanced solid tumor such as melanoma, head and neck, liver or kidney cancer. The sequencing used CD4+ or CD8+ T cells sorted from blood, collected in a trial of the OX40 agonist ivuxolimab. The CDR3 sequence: CASSMGQFVGNTEAFF. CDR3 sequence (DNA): TGTGCCAGTAGTATGGGGCAATTTGTGGGGAACACTGAAGCTTTCTTT.